Each of the 25 T cell receptor beta chains below was sequenced from the same sample in a study of metastatic and nonmetastatic thyroid tumors. TCRdb reassembled clones from the PCR reads with MiXCR. The sample has about 21,000 clones; around 17% are singletons. No treatment had been given to any patient before thyroid surgery. The sample was blood. The receptors were sampled from a male donor with papillary thyroid cancer or a benign thyroid nodule (not recorded which). Some clones in this sample may be carry-over from other donors' samples.

The chain has TRBV4-3 and TRBJ2-7; TRBD2 might be the D (6 bases). CDR1 is LGHNA and CDR2 is YSLEER in the germline V gene. The CDR3 has 17 amino acids. V dropped 0 bases and J dropped 4 bases, with 19 bases sitting between them. The CDR3 region has the DNA TGCGCCAGCAGCCAAGATTGGGACTCCTCGGGGCAATACGAGCAGTACTTC. It specifies CASSQDWDSSGQYEQYF.

This clone has more than one count but fewer than ten. Additional DNA sequences in this sample encode the identical CDR3. This chain connects TRBV2 to TRBJ2-2, with D hard to call. This CDR3 is built from 15 residues. V dropped 1 base and J dropped 0 bases, with 6 bases sitting between them. Germline V lookup: CDR1 SNHLY, CDR2 FYNNEI. The CDR3 DNA reads TGTGCCAGCAGTGAAGTTGGTCCGAACACCGGGGAGCTGTTTTTT. It specifies CASSEVGPNTGELFF.

In this sample, this clone turned up a few times. V and J are TRBV27 and TRBJ2-7; 7 nucleotides match TRBD1. CDR1 MNHEY and CDR2 SMNVEV come from the germline V gene (reference sequence). The CDR3 runs to 13 residues. The V segment lost 7 bases and the J segment 6 bases; nucleotides outside the gene matches: 9. The CDR3 DNA sequence: TGTGCCAGCACCCTCCTCGGGACAGCCGAGCAGTACTTC. Amino acid sequence: CASTLLGTAEQYF.

This clone showed up many times. This chain links TRBV15 with TRBJ2-5; TRBD2 aligns across 10 bases. The V gene end was trimmed by 3 bases and the J gene end by 14 bases; junction bases not matched to a gene: 18. The CDR3 totals 16 residues. The germline V gene has CDR1 LNHNV and CDR2 YYDKDF (reference sequence). The CDR3 spells CATSSGPLRAGGKTYF. Written as DNA, the CDR3 is TGTGCCACCAGCAGCGGCCCGCTGCGAGCGGGAGGGAAGACTTACTTC.

The chain combines TRBV20-1 with TRBJ2-7; 9 bases line up with TRBD2. J gave up 2 bases and V 0 bases, and 5 bases lay outside the gene matches. The CDR3 contains 15 residues. Germline CDR1 and CDR2: DFQATT and SNEGSKA (reference sequence). CDR3 DNA sequence: TGCAGTGCTAGAGATCGGACTAGCGAGACCTACGAGCAGTACGTC. Its protein is CSARDRTSETYEQYV.

Worth noting for this clone: Compared with germline, one end of the junction differs, possibly owing to a read error. The chain couples TRBV11-2 to TRBJ2-7; 8 bases are shared with TRBD1. The CDR3 sequence is 15 residues long. Germline V gene data show CDR1 as SGHAT and CDR2 as FQNNGV. CDR3 DNA: TGTGCCAGCAGCCTAGACAGGGGAAGGTCCTACGAGCAGTACTTC. Its translation is CASSLDRGRSYEQYF.

This clone was counted only a few times. V and J are TRBV27 and TRBJ2-5; 12 nucleotides line up with TRBD2. CDR3 size: 16 residues. The germline V gene encodes CDR1 MNHEY and CDR2 SMNVEV (reference sequence). V lost 2 bases and J lost 6; bases outside the gene matches: 7. This CDR3 reads CASSLPTSGRGKTQYF. CDR3 bases: TGTGCCAGCAGTTTACCGACTAGCGGGAGAGGGAAGACCCAGTACTTC.

With respect to this clone: At one end, the junction sequence differs from germline, possibly due to a read error. This chain links TRBV4-1 with TRBJ1-2; unclear D gene. CDR3 length: 14 residues. Germline lookup yields CDR1 MGHRA and CDR2 YSYEKL. CDR3 amino acids: CASSQEKSNYGYSF. CDR3 nucleotides: TGCGCCAGCAGCCAAGAGAAGAGTAACTATGGCTACAGCTTC.

At least ten counts were recorded for this clone. The rearrangement uses TRBV20-1 and TRBJ2-2; 8 bases map to TRBD1. This CDR3 is built from 14 residues. The V and J ends lost 6 bases and 6 bases, in that order; junction bases with no gene match: 9. Germline CDR1 reads DFQATT; CDR2 reads SNEGSKA (reference sequence). CDR3 loop: CSADGQGRAGELFF. CDR3 DNA: TGCAGTGCCGACGGACAGGGTAGGGCCGGGGAGCTGTTTTTT.

This clone has at least ten counts. The chain employs TRBV27 and TRBJ2-1; 14 nucleotides line up with TRBD2. Trimming removed 3 bases from V and 10 bases from J; junction bases left unmatched: 5. This CDR3 is 15 amino acids long. CDR1 is MNHEY and CDR2 is SMNVEV in the germline V gene (reference sequence). DNA of the CDR3: TGTGCCAGCAGTTTCGGACTAGCGGGAGGTGAAGAGCAGTTCTTC. Translated: CASSFGLAGGEEQFF.

The sample holds many counts of this clone. This chain links TRBV9 with TRBJ2-1; 12 bases fit TRBD2. After removal of 4 bases from V and 7 bases from J, the junction contained 6 bases not matched to a gene. This CDR3 spans 15 amino acids. Germline CDR1 is SGDLS and CDR2 is YYNGEE. This CDR3 reads CASSSTSGGPNEQFF. CDR3 coding DNA: TGTGCCAGCAGCTCAACTAGCGGGGGGCCGAATGAGCAGTTCTTC.

This clone was seen a handful of times. The rearrangement uses TRBV29-1 and TRBJ1-1; D is undetermined. Germline V CDR1 and CDR2: SQVTM, ANQGSEA. V was cut by 7 bases and J by 11 bases, with 20 bases left in between. This CDR3 comprises 12 residues. CDR3 in DNA: TGCAGCGCTTCGTCAGAGGGTTACGAGGCTTTCTTT. This translates into CSASSEGYEAFF.

At least ten counts were recorded for this clone. The chain carries TRBV5-1 and TRBJ2-7, with 8 bases that match TRBD2. This CDR3 is built from 16 residues. Trimming at V came to 1 base and at J to 1 base, leaving 7 bases not matched to a gene. The germline V gene encodes CDR1 SGHRS and CDR2 YFSETQ. CDR3 in amino acids: CASSLQAGTRSYEQYF. Here the CDR3 DNA reads TGCGCCAGCAGCTTGCAGGCTGGGACTAGGTCCTACGAGCAGTACTTC.

This clone appeared many times. The chain couples TRBV20-1 to TRBJ1-2; D perhaps matches TRBD1 (5 bases). V was shortened by 2 bases and J by 4 bases, with 17 bases between the two germline ends. Germline-derived CDR1 and CDR2 are DFQATT and SNEGSKA (reference sequence). The CDR3 runs 15 residues. DNA for the CDR3: TGCAGTGCTAGACTCGAAGTCGGGGGAAGCTATGGCTACACCTTC. Its translation: CSARLEVGGSYGYTF.

This clone has at least ten counts. The chain couples TRBV20-1 to TRBJ1-5; a weak D match, TRBD1 (6 bases). Trimming pared 3 bases from V and 3 bases from J, leaving 12 bases between. Germline V lookup: CDR1 DFQATT, CDR2 SNEGSKA (reference sequence). This CDR3 has 14 amino acids. In nucleotides, the CDR3 is TGCAGTGCTAGGCAGGGGCCAGTCAATCAGCCCCAGCATTTT. It specifies CSARQGPVNQPQHF.

This clone was counted many times. The rearrangement uses TRBV28 and TRBJ2-5; 7 nucleotides agree with TRBD1. The CDR3 has 13 residues. Trimming removed 4 bases from V and 2 bases from J; junction bases left unmatched: 1. Germline CDR1 and CDR2: MDHEN and SYDVKM. The CDR3 DNA sequence: TGTGCCAGCAGTTCGGGACAGCAAGAGACCCAGTACTTC. This gives the protein CASSSGQQETQYF.

This clone was recorded many times. The rearrangement links TRBV6-1 to TRBJ1-2; D is possibly TRBD1 (5 bases). Germline V CDR1 and CDR2: MNHNS, SASEGT. Trimming removed 6 bases at V and 8 bases at J, with 13 bases between. The length of the CDR3 is 12 residues. The CDR3 region has the DNA TGTGCCAGCAGCCAAGGGGTGGGCGGCTACACCTTC. Its translation is CASSQGVGGYTF.

The sample holds many counts of this clone. The gene calls are TRBV7-9 and TRBJ2-1; D not certain. The CDR3 spans 11 residues. The germline gives CDR1 SEHNR, CDR2 FQNEAQ (reference sequence). Trimming shortened V by 4 bases and J by 5 bases, and 3 bases separated the two germline ends. This chain's CDR3 is CASSWDNEQFF. CDR3 sequence (DNA): TGTGCCAGCAGCTGGGACAATGAGCAGTTCTTC. Full variable domain (missing parts from reference TRBV7-9 and TRBJ2-1): DTGVSQNPRHKITKRGQNVTFRCDPISEHNRLYWYRQTLGQGPEFLTYFQNEAQLEKSRLLSDRFSAERPKGSFSTLEIQRTEQGDSAMYLCASSWDNEQFFGPGTRLTVL.

This clone is medium-sized. This chain uses TRBV2 with TRBJ1-5; no clear D gene. CDR1 is SNHLY, CDR2 FYNNEI, per germline. CDR3 length: 13 amino acids. The V gene lost 3 bases and the J gene lost 3 bases, with 6 bases spanning the gap. CDR3 sequence: CASSEGVNQPQHF. The DNA of the CDR3 is TGTGCCAGCAGTGAGGGCGTCAATCAGCCCCAGCATTTT.

This clone was counted many times. The chain links TRBV3-1 to TRBJ2-7, with TRBD2 matching over 8 bases. Germline V gene lookup returns CDR1 LGHDT and CDR2 YNNKEL (reference sequence). This CDR3 contains 16 residues. V shed 1 base, J shed 3 bases, and the junction held 8 bases outside the gene matches. CDR3 sequence: CASSQAGGTGFYEQYF. The CDR3 DNA follows: TGTGCCAGCAGCCAAGCGGGAGGGACTGGATTCTACGAGCAGTACTTC.

This clone was counted ten times or more. The rearrangement uses TRBV20-1 and TRBJ2-7, with D possibly TRBD2 on 7 matching bases. V lost 0 bases and J 3 bases, leaving 12 bases between the germline ends. The CDR3 length is 14 residues. Germline loops: CDR1 DFQATT, CDR2 SNEGSKA (reference sequence). The CDR3: CSARDPGGHYEQYF. In DNA, the CDR3 is TGCAGTGCTAGAGATCCGGGGGGACACTACGAGCAGTACTTC.

This clone occurred a few times. The germline gene is not matched at one end of the junction; a read error may be the cause. The V call is TRBV6-1, the J call TRBJ1-4; D is unresolved. Germline V CDR1 and CDR2: MNHNS, SASEGT. The CDR3 consists of 15 residues. The CDR3 DNA reads as TGCGTCAGCACTCAAGCTGGGATGGGAGGGGAAAAACTGTTTTTT. Amino acid sequence: CVSTQAGMGGEKLFF.

This clone was recorded many times. The chain combines TRBV7-3 with TRBJ1-2; no clear D gene. The length of the CDR3 is 11 residues. The V gene lost 10 bases and the J gene lost 5 bases, with 11 bases spanning the gap. The germline gives CDR1 SGHTA, CDR2 FQGTGA. The CDR3 reads CATPARYGYTF. CDR3 DNA: TGTGCCACCCCTGCCAGATATGGCTACACCTTC.

The sample holds one count of this clone. An end of the junction differs from the germline gene, which may be a read error. V and J are TRBV5-4 and TRBJ2-3; D gene unclear. Per the germline V gene, CDR1 is SGHNT and CDR2 is YYREEE (reference sequence). The CDR3 is 15 residues long. CDR3 amino acids: CASSLDFKGTYTQYF. The CDR3 DNA reads TGTGCCAGCAGCTTGGACTTCAAGGGCACATATACGCAGTATTTC.

This clone was seen a few times. A much more abundant neighbour one base away suggests this may be a read error. The chain couples TRBV9 to TRBJ2-5, with 8 bases aligning to TRBD2. Germline V gene sequence: CDR1 SGDLS, CDR2 YYNGEE. CDR3 length: 16 amino acids. DNA of the CDR3: TGTGCCAGCAGCCGCCTCCGGGGGGGCCCCCAAAAGACCCAGTACTTC. Translated, it gives CASSRLRGGPQKTQYF. The complete variable domain, with remaining parts taken from reference TRBV9 and TRBJ2-5, reads DSGVTQTPKHLITATGQRVTLRCSPRSGDLSVYWYQQSLDQGLQFLIQYYNGEERAKGNILERFSAQQFPDLHSELNLSSLELGDSALYFCASSRLRGGPQKTQYFGPGTRLLVL.